The clone carrying this T cell receptor (beta chain) was detected a few times. Its specificity is not known. Amplified regions were TCR beta CDR3 sequences from RNA transcripts. The HTBI primer set drove a first-round RT-PCR of the TCR CDR3. Each CDR3 protein gets one entry after TCRdb re-called the multiplex PCR reads with MiXCR. The data hold 350,000 to 400,000 distinct CDR3 sequences, with roughly 19% observed a single time. A patient was excluded if there was uncontrolled infection, other autoimmune disease, pregnancy or lactation. Diagnosis rested on symptoms, serum thyroxine and TRAb, thyroid ultrasound, and orbital computed tomography. These data originate in a study of T cells in Graves' hyperthyroidism and ophthalmopathy. Notes on the study in general: Most thyroid clonotypes with frequency above 0.001 were detected in blood. Ophthalmopathy was predicted by the model a median of 6.5 months ahead of onset.

This CDR3 comprises 12 residues. Germline CDR1 and CDR2: MNHNS and SASEGT. Trimming shortened V by 8 bases and J by 6 bases, and 10 bases separated the two germline ends. The chain couples TRBV6-1 to TRBJ2-2; no firm D call. This clonotype originated in a young woman with Graves' hyperthyroidism. The sequenced sample was blood. The CDR3 loop reads CASLKGAGELFF. In DNA form, the CDR3 reads TGTGCCAGCCTCAAGGGTGCCGGGGAGCTGTTTTTT.